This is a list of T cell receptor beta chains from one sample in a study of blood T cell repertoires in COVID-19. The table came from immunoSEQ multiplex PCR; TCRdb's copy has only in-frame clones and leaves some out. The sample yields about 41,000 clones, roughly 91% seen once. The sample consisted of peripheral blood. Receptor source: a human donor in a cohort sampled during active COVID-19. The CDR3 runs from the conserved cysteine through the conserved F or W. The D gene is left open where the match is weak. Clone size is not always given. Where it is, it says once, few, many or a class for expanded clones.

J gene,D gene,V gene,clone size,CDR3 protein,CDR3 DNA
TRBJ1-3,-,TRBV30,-,CAWSSGIGNTIYF,TGTGCCTGGAGTTCAGGGATTGGAAACACCATATATTTT
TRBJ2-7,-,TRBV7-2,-,CASSIGLINYEQYF,TGTGCCAGCAGTATAGGACTTATCAACTACGAGCAGTACTTC
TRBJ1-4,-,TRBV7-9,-,CASSAVEVGKLFF,TGTGCCAGCAGCGCGGTTGAAGTTGGGAAACTGTTTTTT
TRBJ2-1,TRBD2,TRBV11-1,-,CASSFREGQDEQFF,TGTGCCAGCAGCTTCCGGGAGGGCCAAGATGAGCAGTTCTTC
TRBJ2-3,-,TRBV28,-,CASSTSQGVTDTQYF,TGTGCCAGCAGTACCTCACAGGGAGTTACAGATACGCAGTATTTT
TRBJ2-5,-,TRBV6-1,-,CASSEGVRETQYF,TGTGCCAGCAGTGAGGGAGTTAGGGAGACCCAGTACTTC
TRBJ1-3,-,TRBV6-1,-,CASSEGAQGLTGNTIYF,TGTGCCAGCAGTGAAGGAGCGCAGGGGTTAACTGGAAACACCATATATTTT
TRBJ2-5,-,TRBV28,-,CASSSVTQYF,TGTGCCAGCAGCTCGGTGACCCAGTACTTC
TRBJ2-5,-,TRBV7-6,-,CASTLRGSISQETQYF,TGTGCCAGCACCCTTAGGGGGTCGATTTCACAAGAGACCCAGTACTTC
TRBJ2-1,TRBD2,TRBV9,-,CASSVSPSGSNEQFF,TGTGCCAGCAGCGTATCCCCTAGCGGGAGCAATGAGCAGTTCTTC
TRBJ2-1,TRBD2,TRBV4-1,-,CASSQDSLAGANEQFF,TGCGCCAGCAGCCAAGATTCGCTAGCGGGAGCCAATGAGCAGTTCTTC
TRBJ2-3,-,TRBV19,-,CASDYTRGSLTDTQYF,TGTGCCAGTGATTATACGCGGGGCAGTCTCACAGATACGCAGTATTTT
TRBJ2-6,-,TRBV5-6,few,CASSLRGTGANVLTF,TGTGCCAGCAGCCTCAGGGGAACTGGGGCCAACGTCCTGACTTTC
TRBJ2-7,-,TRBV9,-,CASSVGSYYEQYF,TGTGCCAGCAGCGTAGGGTCCTACTACGAGCAGTACTTC
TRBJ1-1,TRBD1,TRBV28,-,CASSPSRTGPEAFF,TGTGCCAGCAGCCCATCAAGGACAGGGCCGGAAGCTTTCTTT
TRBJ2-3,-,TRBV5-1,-,CASSQEGGGTDTQYF,TGCGCCAGCAGCCAGGAGGGGGGGGGCACAGATACGCAGTATTTT
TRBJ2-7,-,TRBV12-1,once,CASSFAQNYRDRGGGVADYEQYF,TGTGCCAGCAGCTTTGCGCAAAATTATCGGGACAGGGGAGGTGGGGTAGCGGACTACGAGCAGTACTTC
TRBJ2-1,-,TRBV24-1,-,CATSDDLVREQFF,TGTGCCACCAGTGATGATCTAGTGCGTGAGCAGTTCTTC